Described below is a single T cell receptor beta chain sequence and its context. The antigen this receptor binds is unknown. No base-level quality is on record; no much larger clone is a single base apart. TCRbeta CDR3 regions were amplified from genomic DNA using the immunoSEQ Assay, a bias-controlled multiplex PCR. The paper's processing steps were these. The number of nucleated cells in each sample was estimated by amplification of reference gene primers within the assay. To quantify the absolute abundance of each unique TCRbeta CDR3 rearrangement, sequence reads were collapsed and filtered. Productive Simpson clonality was computed per sample as the square root of Simpson's diversity index over productive rearrangements. Held by TCRdb, this immuneACCESS table contains in-frame sequences only and omits some clones. Under half of the omission traces to an unresolved V gene where checked; the cause of the rest is unknown. V and J calls and clone size follow that table, whereas D and trimming were derived from the DNA. In this sample the table shows 250,000 to 400,000 clones, around 88% of which occur a single time. The biggest ten clones account for 1.5% to 2% of the sample.

This specimen belongs to a study of blood T cell repertoires in COVID-19 (dated by TCRdb to about 2020). Study-wide context: Samples from collaborators originated in the United States, Italy and Spain and spanned both the acute and convalescent phases of COVID-19. The material from the prospective study consisted of cDNA or gDNA derived from T cells, B-cell-depleted T cells, or PBMCs. Subjects who had been exposed to COVID-19, were actively infected with it, or had recovered from it provided the deeply sampled blood TCRbeta repertoires that made up the dataset. A freely available public database, intended as a resource for researchers studying the immune response to SARS-CoV-2, is where the repertoires were released. The samples were drawn from two sources: the first 160 participants of the ongoing ImmuneRACE study, and 1,000 to 1,500 subjects contributed by 6 global collaborators. Sample metadata almost always included a de-identified subject ID, COVID-19 status, age in years and sex. Where HLA class I and class II types were available, the types were taken from metadata supplied by the sample provider, not from assay-based typing.

Via the germline V gene (reference sequence), CDR1 is SEHNR and CDR2 FQNEAQ. The CDR3 goes from the cysteine to the phenylalanine over 15 residues. CDR3 DNA is the only sequence kept; it has 45 bases, read in frame from the first base. V is cut back by 1 base and J by 3 bases, with 5 bases in the junction unmatched. At one collaborating source in Seattle, patients were enrolled during active infection and were followed longitudinally through the course of disease. The collaborating institutions used their own protocols to collect whole blood in K2EDTA tubes. For TCRbeta analysis, collaborators shipped samples in one of three forms: frozen whole blood, isolated PBMCs, or DNA extracted from either of those sample types. What the research found in general, with its limitations: The amount of clinical and demographic metadata varied by source and participant and was provided uncurated.

The TCR originated in a woman in her 30s with COVID-19, enrolled during active disease. Sequences were obtained from peripheral blood. The chain is made from TRBV7-9 and TRBJ1-1, with 7 bases in between that match TRBD1. The sequenced DNA: TGTGCCAGCAGCTTAGGGACAGGATGGGACACTGAAGCTTTCTTT. Translated, it gives CASSLGTGWDTEAFF.